The 20 T cell receptor beta chains given below trace back to one sample, sequenced in a study of blood T cell repertoires in COVID-19. Clones were read by immunoSEQ multiplex PCR, and TCRdb kept only the in-frame ones, dropping some. This sample carries 100,000 to 150,000 clones, over 85% of them seen once, and the ten largest clones take 4% to 5%. Sequencing input: peripheral blood. The source of these receptors is a man between 60 and 75 years old with COVID-19, enrolled during active disease.

The V gene is TRBV19, the J gene TRBJ1-4; D is uncertain. The CDR3 has 13 residues. Germline CDR1 and CDR2: LNHDA and SQIVND (reference sequence). Trimming stripped 5 bases from V and 10 bases from J, with 14 bases between. CDR3 DNA: TGTGCCAGTAGTCTCCCGGGGAGAAGAAAACTGTTTTTT. Translation gives CASSLPGRRKLFF. Complete variable domain (other parts from reference TRBV19 and TRBJ1-4): DGGITQSPKYLFRKEGQNVTLSCEQNLNHDAMYWYRQDPGQGLRLIYYSQIVNDFQKGDIAEGYSVSREKKESFPLTVTSAQKNPTAFYLCASSLPGRRKLFFGSGTQLSVL.

The chain joins TRBV3-1 (or the pseudogene TRBV3-2) to TRBJ2-2; no firm D call. V lost 0 bases to trimming and J lost 5 bases, with 7 bases between them. CDR3 length: 14 residues. CDR1 and CDR2 (germline): LGHDT, YNNKEL (reference sequence). The CDR3 DNA sequence: TGTGCCAGCAGCCAAGATCAGGCTACCGGGGAGCTGTTTTTT. This gives the protein CASSQDQATGELFF.

V is TRBV28 and J is TRBJ2-5; 7 bases are a match to TRBD1. Germline-derived CDR1 and CDR2 are MDHEN and SYDVKM. The CDR3 has 13 amino acids. J gave up 4 bases and V 6 bases, and 5 bases lay outside the gene matches. CDR3 DNA sequence: TGTGCCAGCAGCTCGACAGGGATAGAGACCCAGTACTTC. As protein: CASSSTGIETQYF.

J is TRBJ2-7 and V is TRBV5-6; D gene uncertain. The V gene lost 0 bases and the J gene lost 0 bases, with 10 bases spanning the gap. Germline V gives CDR1 SGHDT, CDR2 YYEEEE. The CDR3 totals 15 residues. The CDR3: CASSLGDIRSYEQYF. The CDR3 nucleotides read TGTGCCAGCAGCTTGGGTGACATTCGCTCCTACGAGCAGTACTTC.

The genes are TRBV28 and TRBJ1-5; TRBD1 matches at 7 bases. Trimming cost V 7 bases and J 7 bases; bases outside gene matches: 10. Germline CDR1 reads MDHEN; CDR2 reads SYDVKM. CDR3 length: 14 residues. The CDR3: CASTLQGIEQPQHF. DNA of the CDR3: TGTGCCAGCACCCTACAGGGGATAGAACAGCCCCAGCATTTT.

The chain employs TRBV9 and TRBJ1-1, with D maybe TRBD1 (5 bases). The CDR3 is 15 residues long. Germline CDR1 is SGDLS and CDR2 is YYNGEE. The V gene lost 2 bases and the J gene lost 7 bases, with 18 bases spanning the gap. DNA of the CDR3: TGTGCCAGCAGCGTTTCCGGGATCGGGGGAGGTGAAGCTTTCTTT. It is translated as CASSVSGIGGGEAFF.

This clone was picked up a small number of times. The chain uses TRBV19 and TRBJ1-5, with D maybe TRBD1 (5 bases). With 5 bases removed from V and 7 bases from J, the gap between germline ends came to 30 bases. The germline gives CDR1 LNHDA, CDR2 SQIVND (reference sequence). The CDR3 totals 19 residues. CDR3 loop: CASSVLGQGRLYKQQPQHF. Written as DNA, the CDR3 is TGTGCCAGTAGTGTTCTTGGGCAGGGCAGGTTGTATAAGCAACAGCCCCAGCATTTT. Complete variable domain (other parts from reference TRBV19 and TRBJ1-5): DGGITQSPKYLFRKEGQNVTLSCEQNLNHDAMYWYRQDPGQGLRLIYYSQIVNDFQKGDIAEGYSVSREKKESFPLTVTSAQKNPTAFYLCASSVLGQGRLYKQQPQHFGDGTRLSIL.

This rearrangement joins TRBV9 to TRBJ2-1, with 9 bases identical to TRBD2. The CDR3 is 16 residues long. CDR1 is SGDLS and CDR2 is YYNGEE in the germline V gene. Trimming at V came to 0 bases and at J to 6 bases, leaving 7 bases not matched to a gene. CDR3 sequence (DNA): TGTGCCAGCAGCGTAGTTTGGTCTAGCGGGATCAATGAGCAGTTCTTC. It codes for CASSVVWSSGINEQFF.

This rearrangement joins TRBV7-2 to TRBJ2-7, with 7 bases aligning to TRBD2. CDR3 length: 14 residues. Per the germline V gene, CDR1 is SGHTA and CDR2 is FQGNSA. V lost 4 bases, J lost 0 bases, and 3 bases stayed unmatched. This CDR3 is CASSSTSDSYEQYF. As DNA, the CDR3 is TGTGCCAGCAGCTCTACTAGCGACTCCTACGAGCAGTACTTC.

This clone was recorded once. The rearrangement uses TRBV6-5 and TRBJ1-5, with unresolved D. Germline CDR1 and CDR2: MNHEY and SVGAGI. The CDR3 spans 13 residues. The V and J ends lost 2 bases and 4 bases respectively, with 6 bases between them. The CDR3 DNA reads TGTGCCAGCAGTTACGCGGGTAATCAGCCCCAGCATTTT. Amino acid sequence: CASSYAGNQPQHF.

The chain joins TRBV6-2 or TRBV6-3 to TRBJ2-7; D may be TRBD2 (5 bases). This CDR3 comprises 13 residues. The ends were cut back, 6 bases at V and 0 bases at J, with 9 bases in the middle. The germline gives CDR1 MNHEY, CDR2 SVGEGT. The CDR3 loop reads CASSSGNSYEQYF. In DNA form, the CDR3 reads TGTGCCAGCAGCTCCGGGAACTCCTACGAGCAGTACTTC.

The genes are TRBV6-5 and TRBJ1-2; 9 positions match TRBD1. V dropped 6 bases and J dropped 6; count of bases not matched to a gene: 5. Germline values: CDR1 MNHEY, CDR2 SVGAGI. This CDR3 contains 13 residues. CDR3: CASSRQGEDGYTF. For the CDR3, the DNA is TGTGCCAGCAGCCGACAGGGGGAAGATGGCTACACCTTC.

The chain has TRBV3-1 (or the pseudogene TRBV3-2) and TRBJ2-7, with 11 bases lining up with TRBD2. The germline CDR1 and CDR2 sequences are LGHDT and YNNKEL (reference sequence). The V segment lost 2 bases and the J segment 2 bases; nucleotides outside the gene matches: 2. This CDR3 has 15 amino acids. The CDR3 protein is CASSQPTSGTYEQYF. The CDR3 bases are TGTGCCAGCAGCCAACCGACTAGCGGGACCTACGAGCAGTACTTC.

The chain combines TRBV6-4 with TRBJ2-7, with 9 bases lining up with TRBD2. CDR1 is MRHNA and CDR2 is SNTAGT in the germline V gene. The CDR3 spans 16 residues. The junction had 12 bases not matched to a gene; V was cut back by 6 bases and J by 3 bases. This CDR3 reads CASRSPTSGPLYEQYF. The CDR3 nucleotides read TGTGCCAGCAGGTCCCCTACTAGCGGGCCCCTCTACGAGCAGTACTTC.

Only one count was recorded for this clone. The V and J genes are TRBV7-9 and TRBJ1-2, with TRBD1 matching 7 bases. This CDR3 has 13 residues. V gave up 4 bases and J gave up 8 bases; unmatched junction bases: 7. Germline V lookup: CDR1 SEHNR, CDR2 FQNEAQ (reference sequence). The CDR3 is CASSSTGDGGYTF. CDR3 bases: TGTGCCAGCAGCTCAACAGGGGACGGAGGCTACACCTTC.

The rearrangement uses TRBV2 and TRBJ2-2, with 8 bases fitting TRBD1. CDR3 size: 15 residues. Unmatched junction bases numbered 8, after V lost 4 bases and J lost 7 bases. Germline CDR1 and CDR2: SNHLY and FYNNEI. Written as DNA, the CDR3 is TGTGCCAGCAGTGGCGACAGGGGTCGTAGCGGGGAGCTGTTTTTT. Translation gives CASSGDRGRSGELFF.

V gene TRBV11-2 combines with J gene TRBJ2-7; the match to TRBD1 covers 9 bases. Per the germline V gene, CDR1 is SGHAT and CDR2 is FQNNGV. V shed 5 bases and J 3 bases; nucleotides not matched to a gene: 2. The CDR3 consists of 13 residues. Here the CDR3 reads CASSDRGYYEQYF. As DNA, the CDR3 is TGTGCCAGCAGCGACAGGGGGTACTACGAGCAGTACTTC.

This chain connects TRBV6-5 to TRBJ2-3; 12 bases agree with TRBD2. The V gene's germline CDR1 is MNHEY and CDR2 SVGAGI. The length of the CDR3 is 13 residues. V was pared by 6 bases and J by 11 bases, with 6 bases of the junction left unmatched. DNA of the CDR3: TGTGCCAGCAGCCCAATACTAGCGGGAGGGCAGTATTTT. This sequence encodes CASSPILAGGQYF.

The chain joins TRBV19 to TRBJ2-7; 11 bases agree with TRBD1. CDR3 length equals 14 residues. The V gene's germline CDR1 is LNHDA and CDR2 SQIVND (reference sequence). With 4 bases clipped from V and 3 bases from J, the junction kept 2 bases outside the gene matches. CDR3 nucleotides: TGTGCCAGTAGTACCGGGACAGGGGGCTACGAGCAGTACTTC. The encoded protein is CASSTGTGGYEQYF.

V gene TRBV19 combines with J gene TRBJ1-5; D might be TRBD1 (5 bases). Germline CDR1 is LNHDA and CDR2 is SQIVND (reference sequence). The CDR3 spans 14 residues. V shed 3 bases and J shed 4 bases, with 10 bases lying between them. This chain's CDR3 is CASSMDRGNQPQHF. DNA of the CDR3: TGTGCCAGTAGTATGGACCGGGGGAATCAGCCCCAGCATTTT.